This TCR beta chain was sequenced for a study of blood T cell repertoires in COVID-19. Turning to the study itself: Acute and convalescent COVID-19 specimens originated in the United States, Italy and Spain. In each case, the material was cDNA or gDNA derived from T cells, B-cell-depleted T cells, or PBMCs.

As processed by the authors: The authors estimated nucleated cell counts from reference gene primer amplification. Assay used: immunoSEQ multiplex PCR; TCRdb lists only in-frame clones, some missing. D and trimming come from the DNA, and the V and J calls and clone size come from that table. The repertoire includes 150,000 to 200,000 clones, roughly 80% of them detected once, and more than 4.5% sits in the top ten. Per germline, CDR1 SGHKS and CDR2 YYEKEE (reference sequence). CDR3 length: 13 residues. Trimming took off 1 base at V and 7 bases at J, with 12 bases between the two ends. The source is a woman between 25 and 40 years old with acute or convalescent COVID-19. The sequenced material came from peripheral blood. The chain links TRBV5-5 to TRBJ2-7; D gene uncertain. As DNA, the CDR3 is TGTGCCAGCAGCTTGTTAACCTACGGGGAGCAGTACTTC. Translating it yields CASSLLTYGEQYF. The full variable domain, completed using reference TRBV5-5 and TRBJ2-7, is DAGVTQSPTHLIKTRGQQVTLRCSPISGHKSVSWYQQVLGQGPQFIFQYYEKEERGRGNFPDRFSARQFPNYSSELNVNALLLGDSALYLCASSLLTYGEQYFGPGTRLTVT.